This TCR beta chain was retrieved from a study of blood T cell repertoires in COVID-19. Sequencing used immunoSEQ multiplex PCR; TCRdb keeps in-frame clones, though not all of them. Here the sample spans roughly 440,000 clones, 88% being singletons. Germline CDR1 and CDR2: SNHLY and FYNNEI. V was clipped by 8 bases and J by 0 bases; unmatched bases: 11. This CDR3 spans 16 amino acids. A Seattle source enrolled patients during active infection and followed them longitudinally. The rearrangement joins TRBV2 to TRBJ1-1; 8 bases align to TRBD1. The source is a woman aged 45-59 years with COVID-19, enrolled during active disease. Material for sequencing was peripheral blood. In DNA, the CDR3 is TGTGCCAGCTCGAGGCAGGGGGCTACTATGAACACTGAAGCTTTCTTT. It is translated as CASSRQGATMNTEAFF.